What follows describes a single TCR beta chain. Its target is unknown. Possible read error: a much larger clone is one base away. Diagnoses were made from clinical symptoms, serum measures (thyroxine and TRAb), thyroid ultrasound and orbital computed tomography. This record comes from a study of T cells in Graves' hyperthyroidism and ophthalmopathy. TCR beta CDR3 sequences were amplified from RNA transcripts. HTBI primers were employed in a first-round RT-PCR of the TCR CDR3. TCRdb fed the multiplex PCR reads into MiXCR, producing one record per CDR3 protein. The table includes 690,000 or so distinct CDR3 sequences, under 20% detected once. Per germline, CDR1 DFQATT and CDR2 SNEGSKA (reference sequence). The CDR3 covers 13 residues. Notes on the study in general: Clonotypes that were expanded in thyroid above 0.001 mostly appeared in blood too. The model predicted ophthalmopathy a median roughly six months before onset.

This receptor was identified in a woman aged 50 to 60 with Graves' hyperthyroidism that later progressed to Graves' ophthalmopathy. This rearrangement joins TRBV20-1 to TRBJ1-2; D is possibly TRBD1 (6 bases). Sequencing was done on a sample of blood. The CDR3 here is CSTRSGHNYGYTF. Written as DNA, the CDR3 is TGCAGTACTAGATCGGGACACAACTATGGCTACACCTTC.